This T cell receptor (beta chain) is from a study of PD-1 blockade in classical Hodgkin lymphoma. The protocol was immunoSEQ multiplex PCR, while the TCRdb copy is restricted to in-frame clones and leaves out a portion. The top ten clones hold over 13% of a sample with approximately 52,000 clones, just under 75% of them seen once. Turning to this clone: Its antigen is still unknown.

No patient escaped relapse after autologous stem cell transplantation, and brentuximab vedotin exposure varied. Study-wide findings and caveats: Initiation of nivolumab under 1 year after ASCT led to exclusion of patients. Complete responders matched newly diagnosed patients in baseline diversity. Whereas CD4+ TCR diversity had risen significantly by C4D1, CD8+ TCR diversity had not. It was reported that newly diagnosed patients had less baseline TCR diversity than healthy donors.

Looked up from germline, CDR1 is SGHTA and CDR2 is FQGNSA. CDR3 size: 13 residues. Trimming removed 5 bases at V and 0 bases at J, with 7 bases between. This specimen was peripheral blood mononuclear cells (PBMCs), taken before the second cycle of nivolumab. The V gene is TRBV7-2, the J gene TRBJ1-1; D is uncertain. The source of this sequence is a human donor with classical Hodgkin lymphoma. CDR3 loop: CASSPRMNTEAFF. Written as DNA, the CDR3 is TGTGCCAGCAGCCCTCGGATGAACACTGAAGCTTTCTTT.